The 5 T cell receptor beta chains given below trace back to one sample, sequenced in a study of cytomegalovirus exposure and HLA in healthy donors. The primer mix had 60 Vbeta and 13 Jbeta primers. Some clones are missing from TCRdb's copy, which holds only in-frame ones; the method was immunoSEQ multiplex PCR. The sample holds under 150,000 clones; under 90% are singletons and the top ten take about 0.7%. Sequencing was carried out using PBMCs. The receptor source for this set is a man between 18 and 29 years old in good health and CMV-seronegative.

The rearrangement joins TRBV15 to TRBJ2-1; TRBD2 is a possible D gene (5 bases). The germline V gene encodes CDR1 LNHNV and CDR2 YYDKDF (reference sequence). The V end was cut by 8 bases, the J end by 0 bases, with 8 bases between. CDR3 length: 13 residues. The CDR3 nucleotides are TGTGCCACCCCCGAGGGCTCCTACAATGAGCAGTTCTTC. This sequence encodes CATPEGSYNEQFF.

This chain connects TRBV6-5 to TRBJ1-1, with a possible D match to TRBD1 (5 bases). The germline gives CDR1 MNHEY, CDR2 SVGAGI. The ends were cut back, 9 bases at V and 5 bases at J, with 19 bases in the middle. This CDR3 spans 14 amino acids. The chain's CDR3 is CASIMGPPGTEAFF. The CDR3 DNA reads TGTGCCAGTATTATGGGGCCCCCCGGGACTGAAGCTTTCTTT.

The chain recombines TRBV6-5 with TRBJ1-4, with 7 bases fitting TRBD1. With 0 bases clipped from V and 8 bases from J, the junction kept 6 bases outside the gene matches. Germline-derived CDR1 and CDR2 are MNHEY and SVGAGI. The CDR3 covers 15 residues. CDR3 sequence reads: CASSYSGTEDEKLFF. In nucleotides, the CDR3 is TGTGCCAGCAGTTACTCAGGGACAGAGGACGAAAAACTGTTTTTT.

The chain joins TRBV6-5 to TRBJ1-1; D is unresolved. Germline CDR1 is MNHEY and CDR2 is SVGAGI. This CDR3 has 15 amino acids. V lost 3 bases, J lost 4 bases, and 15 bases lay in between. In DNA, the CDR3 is TGTGCCAGCAGTTATCGGCAGGAAAGTCGCACTGAAGCTTTCTTT. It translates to CASSYRQESRTEAFF.

CDR3 nucleotides: TGTGCCTGCGGAGATAGCAATCAGCCCCAGCATTTT. Its translation: CACGDSNQPQHF. V usage is TRBV30 and J usage is TRBJ1-5; D gene uncertain. Germline assignment: CDR1 GTSNPN and CDR2 SVGIG (reference sequence). Between the trimmed V and J ends, which lost 6 bases and 0 bases, there was a span of 6 bases. This CDR3 comprises 12 residues.